This TCR beta chain comes out of a study of blood T cell repertoires in COVID-19. Study overall: PBMCs, B-cell-depleted T cells, or T cells were the source of the cDNA or gDNA that made up the material.

In the study's own analysis: Reference gene primer amplification gave estimated nucleated cell counts. Sequenced by immunoSEQ multiplex PCR; TCRdb stores in-frame clones only, minus some. V and J calls and clone size are given by that table; D and trimming were obtained from the DNA. The sample consists of roughly 46,000 clones, around 85% of them appearing once. Germline V gene data show CDR1 as SGDLS and CDR2 as YYNGEE. The CDR3 is made up of 15 amino acids. Germline trimming cut 3 bases from V and 1 base from J; bases unmatched to any gene: 4. This clone was detected once. The sample consisted of peripheral blood. The J gene is TRBJ2-1, the V gene TRBV9; TRBD1 matches at 7 bases. The sequence derives from a human donor in a cohort sampled during active COVID-19. The donor label of this sample is uncertain. CDR3 nucleotide sequence: TGTGCCAGCAGCGCCCAGACAGGGTCCTACAATGAGCAGTTCTTC. This sequence encodes CASSAQTGSYNEQFF.